This entry features one TCR beta chain sequence. Its antigen remains unidentified. There are no base qualities to consult, and no much larger clone falls within one base. The entry originates in a study of T cell changes during pregnancy in multiple sclerosis (dated by TCRdb to about 2019). In the study overall: The study examined how the T cell repertoire changed over the course of pregnancy in women with multiple sclerosis.

The library was produced with the immunoSEQ multiplex PCR assay. Here the immuneACCESS table is served through TCRdb, limited to in-frame sequences with V and J called. Missing clones are a known gap in these copies; in checked studies unresolved V genes cover under half, and the rest lacks a known reason. A total of some 100,000 clones appear in this sample, more than 80% of them only once. The ten largest make up under 1.5% of the sample. This TCR was recovered from a female donor with multiple sclerosis, enrolled in a pregnancy study. The sequencing used peripheral blood, collected in the second trimester of pregnancy.

The DNA sequence is given as TGTGCCAGCACCGGGGACAGGGCCGTAGTGGAGACCCAGTACTTC. Its translation reads: CASTGDRAVVETQYF. The rearrangement joined TRBV2 to TRBJ2-5; TRBD1 matches 9 bases in the middle. Ends trimmed: V by 7 bases, J by 5 bases; bases unmatched to a gene: 11. CDR1 and CDR2, per the germline V gene, are SNHLY and FYNNEI. There are 15 amino acids in the CDR3, from cysteine to phenylalanine inclusive. CDR3 DNA only is kept here, 45 bases in frame from base 1.